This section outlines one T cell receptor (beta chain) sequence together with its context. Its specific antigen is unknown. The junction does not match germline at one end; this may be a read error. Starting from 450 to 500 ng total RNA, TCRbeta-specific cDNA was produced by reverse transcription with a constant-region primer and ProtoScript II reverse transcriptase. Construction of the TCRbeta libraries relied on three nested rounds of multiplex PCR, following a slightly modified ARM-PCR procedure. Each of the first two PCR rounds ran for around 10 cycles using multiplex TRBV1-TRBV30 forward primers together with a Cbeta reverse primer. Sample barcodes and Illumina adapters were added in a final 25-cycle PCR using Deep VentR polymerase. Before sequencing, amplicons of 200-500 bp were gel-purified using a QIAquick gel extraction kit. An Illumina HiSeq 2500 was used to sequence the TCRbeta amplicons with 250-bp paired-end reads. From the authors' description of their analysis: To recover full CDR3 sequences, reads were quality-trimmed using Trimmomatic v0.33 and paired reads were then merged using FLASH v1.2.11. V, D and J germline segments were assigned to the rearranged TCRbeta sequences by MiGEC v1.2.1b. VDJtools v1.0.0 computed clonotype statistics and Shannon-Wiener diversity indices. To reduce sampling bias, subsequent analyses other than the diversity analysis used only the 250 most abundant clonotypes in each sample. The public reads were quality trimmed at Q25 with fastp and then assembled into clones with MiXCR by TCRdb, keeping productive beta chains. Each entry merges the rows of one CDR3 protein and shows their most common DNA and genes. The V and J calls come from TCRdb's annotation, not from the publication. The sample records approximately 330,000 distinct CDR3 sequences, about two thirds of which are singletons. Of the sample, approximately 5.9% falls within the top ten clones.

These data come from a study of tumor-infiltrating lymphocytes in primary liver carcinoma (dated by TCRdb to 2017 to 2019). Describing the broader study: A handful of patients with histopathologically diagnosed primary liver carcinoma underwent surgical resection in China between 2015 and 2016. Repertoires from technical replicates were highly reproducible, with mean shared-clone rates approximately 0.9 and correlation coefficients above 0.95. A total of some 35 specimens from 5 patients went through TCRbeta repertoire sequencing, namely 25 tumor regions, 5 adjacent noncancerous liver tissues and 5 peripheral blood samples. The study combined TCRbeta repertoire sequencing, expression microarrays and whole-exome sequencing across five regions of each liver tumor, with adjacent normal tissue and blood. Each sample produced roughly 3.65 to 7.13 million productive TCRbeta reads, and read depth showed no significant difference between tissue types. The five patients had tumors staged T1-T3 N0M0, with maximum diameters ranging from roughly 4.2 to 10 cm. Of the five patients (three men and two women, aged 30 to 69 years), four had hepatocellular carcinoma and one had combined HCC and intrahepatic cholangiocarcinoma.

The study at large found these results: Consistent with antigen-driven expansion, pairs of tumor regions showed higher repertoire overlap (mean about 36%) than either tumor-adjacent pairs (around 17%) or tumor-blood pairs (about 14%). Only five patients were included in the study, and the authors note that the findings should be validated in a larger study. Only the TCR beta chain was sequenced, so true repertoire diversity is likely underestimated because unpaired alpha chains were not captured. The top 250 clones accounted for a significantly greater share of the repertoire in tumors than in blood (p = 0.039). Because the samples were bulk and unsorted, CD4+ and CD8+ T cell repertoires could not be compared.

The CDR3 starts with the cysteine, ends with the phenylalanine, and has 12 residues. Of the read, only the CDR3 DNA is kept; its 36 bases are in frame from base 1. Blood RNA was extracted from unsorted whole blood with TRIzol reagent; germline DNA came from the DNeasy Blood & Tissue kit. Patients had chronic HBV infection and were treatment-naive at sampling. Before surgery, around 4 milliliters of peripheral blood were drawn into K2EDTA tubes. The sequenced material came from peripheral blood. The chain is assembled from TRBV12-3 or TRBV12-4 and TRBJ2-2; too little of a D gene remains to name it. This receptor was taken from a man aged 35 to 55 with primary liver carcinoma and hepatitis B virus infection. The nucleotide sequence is TGTGCCAGCAGTTTAAACACCGTGGAGCTGTTTTTT. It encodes CASSLNTVELFF.